This T cell receptor (beta chain) stems from a study of PD-L1 blockade in urothelial cancer. Time point indicated: pretreatment peripheral blood. In germline, CDR1 is KGHSH, CDR2 LQKENI. CDR3 length equals 16 residues. Deletions cut 4 bases from V and 0 bases from J, with 15 bases between. The repertoire was sequenced with immunoSEQ multiplex PCR; TCRdb's copy has only in-frame clones and lacks some. The sample has tens of thousands of clones, 70% to 90% seen once. The V and J genes are TRBV18 and TRBJ1-2, with TRBD1 as a possible D gene (6 bases). The sample in question was PBMCs, obtained around atezolizumab (anti-PD-L1) treatment. The receptor comes from a man aged 60 to 75 with urothelial cancer. The CDR3 region has the DNA TGTGCCAGCTCACGGCAGGGGATCGGCGCTAACTATGGCTACACCTTC. Translated, it gives CASSRQGIGANYGYTF.